The rows below give T cell receptor beta chains drawn from one sample of a study of regulatory T cells in long-lasting Graves disease. TCRdb called the multiplex PCR reads again in MiXCR, with one record for every CDR3 protein. The sample records hundreds of thousands of distinct CDR3 sequences, around 21% being singletons. The sequences come from peripheral blood mononuclear cells (PBMCs), collected when the disease was refractory, from a patient treated with antithyroid drugs. These receptors came from a female donor with Graves disease. Each CDR3 is given with its conserved first and last residue. The order of the fields is clone size, D gene, J gene, V gene, CDR3 DNA, CDR3 protein. The D gene is left open where the match is weak. Expanded clones are given a class, and other clones once, few, many or no size at all.

few | - | TRBJ2-7 | TRBV30 | TGTGCCTGGAGTGCCCACCCCGGAGGGGGCTACGAGCAGTACTTC | CAWSAHPGGGYEQYF
- | - | TRBJ2-6 | TRBV6-1 | TGTGCCAGCAGACCTTATAGATTTGGGGCCAACGTCCTGACTTTC | CASRPYRFGANVLTF
many | - | TRBJ1-5 | TRBV28 | TGTGCCAGCAGTTTATCCGGGGGACGGTGGAATCAGCCCCAGCATTTT | CASSLSGGRWNQPQHF
many | - | TRBJ2-2 | TRBV6-1 | TGTGCCAGCAGCGAACTAGGATCCACCGGGGAGCTGTTTTTT | CASSELGSTGELFF
- | TRBD2 | TRBJ2-2 | TRBV20-1 | TGCAGTGCACCTCTAGCGGGGGCGGGCGGGGAGCTGTTTTTT | CSAPLAGAGGELFF
many | TRBD1 | TRBJ2-7 | TRBV20-1 | TGCAGTGCTGGAGGACAGGGGGTGTTTGAGCAGTACTTC | CSAGGQGVFEQYF
- | - | TRBJ2-7 | TRBV18 | TGTGCCAGCTCACCAATCGGACAAAGCTCCTACGAGCAGTACTTC | CASSPIGQSSYEQYF
few | - | TRBJ2-2 | TRBV28 | TGTGCCAGCAGTTTCGCCGGACTGGTCCTGATCGGGGAGCTGTTTTTT | CASSFAGLVLIGELFF
- | TRBD2 | TRBJ2-2 | TRBV5-1 | TGCGCCAGCAGACTAGCGGGAGCCACGGGGACCGGGGAGCTGTTTTTT | CASRLAGATGTGELFF
many | TRBD2 | TRBJ2-2 | TRBV24-1 | TGTGCCACCAGTGACGCGGGGCTAGCGGGAGTTTTGGAGCTGTTTTTT | CATSDAGLAGVLELFF
- | - | TRBJ2-7 | TRBV5-1 | TGCGCCAGCAGCTTAGAATGCGCGGGCGAGCAGTACTTC | CASSLECAGEQYF
- | - | TRBJ1-5 | TRBV28 | TGTGCCAGCAGTTTCTATGGATCCCAGCCCCAGCATTTT | CASSFYGSQPQHF
many | TRBD2 | TRBJ2-7 | TRBV20-1 | TGCAGTGCTCCCGGGACTACTTCCTACGAGCAGTACTTC | CSAPGTTSYEQYF
many | - | TRBJ2-5 | TRBV7-8 | TGTGCCAGCAGCCTATTGACAGGGGAGGGGACCCAGTACTTC | CASSLLTGEGTQYF
- | TRBD1 | TRBJ2-7 | TRBV20-1 | TGCAGTGCTCCTGAATTGAGATACAGGGGCGAGCAGTACTTC | CSAPELRYRGEQYF
many | - | TRBJ2-7 | TRBV5-1 | TGCGCCAGCAGCTCCAGGGTAGGTGCGTACGAGCAGTACTTC | CASSSRVGAYEQYF
many | - | TRBJ1-2 | TRBV29-1 | TGCAGCGTTGAAGATCTTGAGAACTATGGCTACACCTTC | CSVEDLENYGYTF
few | TRBD1 | TRBJ1-1 | TRBV9 | TGTGCCAGCAGCGTAATGGGCAGGGGGGCTGAAGCTTTCTTT | CASSVMGRGAEAFF
- | - | TRBJ2-7 | TRBV19 | TGTGCCAGTAGTATTTCACGGGGGTCCTACGAGCAGTACTTC | CASSISRGSYEQYF
many | - | TRBJ2-5 | TRBV3-1 | TGTGCCAGCAGCCAAGATGTGACCCAGTACTTC | CASSQDVTQYF
many | - | TRBJ1-5 | TRBV20-1 | TGCAGTGCAACCACAGGGTACGGCAATCAGCCCCAGCATTTT | CSATTGYGNQPQHF
- | TRBD1 | TRBJ1-2 | TRBV5-5 | TGTGCCAGCAGCTTGATGTCCGGACAGGGGGCAAAGTATGGCTACACCTTC | CASSLMSGQGAKYGYTF
many | - | TRBJ2-7 | TRBV3-1 | TGTGCCAGCAGCCTACCTGGGGTAGCGAACTACGAGCAGTACTTC | CASSLPGVANYEQYF
- | TRBD2 | TRBJ2-7 | TRBV11-2 | TGTGCCAGCAGCTTAGATCTGGCGGGAGCGGGCTACGAGCAGTACTTC | CASSLDLAGAGYEQYF
many | - | TRBJ2-7 | TRBV2 | TGTGCCAGGGTTTCGGAGGGACTCTGCTCCTACGAGCAGTACTTC | CARVSEGLCSYEQYF
many | - | TRBJ2-7 | TRBV6-1 | TGTGCCAGCAGGGGGGACCCTGAAGTAGAGCAGTACTTC | CASRGDPEVEQYF
- | - | TRBJ2-1 | TRBV7-8 | TGTGCCAGCAGCTTAGCGGCTTACTCCTACAATGAGCAGTTCTTC | CASSLAAYSYNEQFF
few | TRBD1 | TRBJ1-2 | TRBV27 | TGTGCCAGCAGTTTAATTGGGACAGGGATCAACTATGGCTACACCTTC | CASSLIGTGINYGYTF
- | - | TRBJ2-7 | TRBV9 | TGTGCCAGCAGCGTAGCGGCAGGGAGAGCCTACGAGCAGTACTTC | CASSVAAGRAYEQYF
- | - | TRBJ2-7 | TRBV4-2 | TGTGCCAGCAGCCAAGGCCCTTTGTGGCTCCACGAGCAGTACTTC | CASSQGPLWLHEQYF
few | - | TRBJ2-7 | TRBV6-9 | TGTGCCAGCAGTTACTCCGGCGGGTACTACGAGCAGTACTTC | CASSYSGGYYEQYF
- | - | TRBJ2-7 | TRBV24-1 | TGTGCCACCAGCGCCGATCTAAGCTTTGGGCTCTACGAGCAGTACTTC | CATSADLSFGLYEQYF
- | - | TRBJ1-2 | TRBV28 | TGTGCCAGCAGTTTAAAGGTGGGAGTCTATGGCTACACCTTC | CASSLKVGVYGYTF
few | TRBD1 | TRBJ1-5 | TRBV28 | TGTGCCAGCAGCCGCGGACAGGTCCTAAATCAGCCCCAGCATTTT | CASSRGQVLNQPQHF
- | - | TRBJ2-5 | TRBV5-5 | TGTGCCAGCAGCTTTTCAGGGGCTGAGCAGGAGACCCAGTACTTC | CASSFSGAEQETQYF
- | - | TRBJ2-1 | TRBV29-1 | TGCAGCGTTGGACAGAGCTCCTACAATGAGCAGTTCTTC | CSVGQSSYNEQFF
many | TRBD1 | TRBJ1-1 | TRBV28 | TGTGCCAGCAGCCTCAACAGGGGATACACTGAAGCTTTCTTT | CASSLNRGYTEAFF
many | - | TRBJ1-1 | TRBV6-1 | TGTGCCAGCAGTGGCGGGGACTTTATGAACACTGAAGCTTTCTTT | CASSGGDFMNTEAFF
many | - | TRBJ2-2 | TRBV6-1 | TGTGCCAGCGCCGCTAGTCTTTCACCCGGGGAGCTGTTTTTT | CASAASLSPGELFF
- | TRBD1 | TRBJ2-7 | TRBV10-3 | TGTGCCATGACGAGGGACAGTAACTCCTACGAGCAGTACTTC | CAMTRDSNSYEQYF
many | - | TRBJ2-7 | TRBV28 | TGTGCCAGCAGTTTATTTGGGGGGACCGAGCAGTACTTC | CASSLFGGTEQYF
many | - | TRBJ1-1 | TRBV6-1 | TGTGCCAGCAGTGAAGAGGTCGCACCCATGAACACTGAAGCTTTCTTT | CASSEEVAPMNTEAFF
many | - | TRBJ1-1 | TRBV12-3/TRBV12-4 | TGTGCCAGCACCGTCCCTGGAACTGAAGCTTTCTTT | CASTVPGTEAFF
many | TRBD1 | TRBJ1-5 | TRBV5-1 | TGTGCCAGCAGTTTAGCAGGGGGCGGTCAGCCCCAGCATTTT | CASSLAGGGQPQHF
- | - | TRBJ2-7 | TRBV9 | TGTGCCAGCAGCCCTCCGGGACTTGAAGAGCAGTACTTC | CASSPPGLEEQYF
many | - | TRBJ1-4 | TRBV27 | TGTGCCAGCAGTTTAGGACCGCGAACATATGAAAAACTGTTTTTT | CASSLGPRTYEKLFF
- | - | TRBJ2-2 | TRBV27 | TGTGCCAGTTTAAAGAGGGGTACGAACACCGGGGAGCTGTTTTTT | CASLKRGTNTGELFF
- | - | TRBJ2-2 | TRBV28 | TGTGCCAGCAGTTTTTCTCTGTTGGGTTCAGACACCGGGGAGCTGTTTTTT | CASSFSLLGSDTGELFF
many | - | TRBJ2-5 | TRBV29-1 | TGCAGCGTTGTACAAGAGAACCAAGAGACCCAGTACTTC | CSVVQENQETQYF
many | TRBD1 | TRBJ2-7 | TRBV28 | TGTGCCAGCAGGGCTGACAGGGACTCCTACGAGCAGTACTTC | CASRADRDSYEQYF
few | TRBD1 | TRBJ2-7 | TRBV9 | TGTGCCAGCAGCGTAGGAAGACAGGGAACGACCTACGAGCAGTACTTC | CASSVGRQGTTYEQYF
medium-sized | - | TRBJ2-5 | TRBV7-9 | TGTGCCAGCAGCTTAGAGGTTTACGAGGAGACCCAGTACTTC | CASSLEVYEETQYF
- | TRBD1 | TRBJ2-7 | TRBV29-1 | TGCAGCGGCAGAGGGACAGGGGGGACCTACGAGCAGTACTTC | CSGRGTGGTYEQYF
- | - | TRBJ2-5 | TRBV27 | TGTGCCAGCAGTTTGTGGCAGCAAGAGACCCAGTACTTC | CASSLWQQETQYF
many | - | TRBJ1-1 | TRBV7-8 | TGTGCCAGCAGCTTAACGGGGGCTAAGGCTTTCTTT | CASSLTGAKAFF